The 16 T cell receptor beta chains reported below all come from one sample, sequenced in a study of STAT5B mutations in CD4+ large granular lymphocyte leukemia. Clones were sequenced by immunoSEQ multiplex PCR, and TCRdb holds only the in-frame ones, with some missing. Among tens of thousands of clones listed, 68% were seen once. The material sequenced was CD4+ T cells from blood buffy coats. The receptors originated from a human donor in good health.

This chain links TRBV6-5 with TRBJ1-1, with TRBD1 identical over 7 bases. Looked up from germline, CDR1 is MNHEY and CDR2 is SVGAGI. The CDR3 consists of 14 residues. The junction had 6 bases not matched to a gene; V was cut back by 5 bases and J by 3 bases. CDR3 DNA sequence: TGTGCCAGCAGTAAGACAGGGAGACACACTGAAGCTTTCTTT. It specifies CASSKTGRHTEAFF.

This clone has a handful of counts. The chain combines TRBV27 with TRBJ1-5; tentative D call: TRBD1 (5 bases). With 5 bases removed from V and 1 base from J, the gap between germline ends came to 12 bases. CDR3 length: 15 residues. The germline V gene has CDR1 MNHEY and CDR2 SMNVEV (reference sequence). The CDR3 here is CASSMRGASNQPQHF. The CDR3 DNA reads as TGTGCCAGCAGTATGCGGGGCGCGAGCAATCAGCCCCAGCATTTT.

V usage is TRBV5-4 and J usage is TRBJ2-1, with D unresolved. Germline-derived CDR1 and CDR2 are SGHNT and YYREEE (reference sequence). Between the trimmed V and J ends, which lost 4 bases and 3 bases, there was a span of 11 bases. The CDR3 has 14 residues. The CDR3 DNA reads as TGTGCCAGCAGCCCCGGTTGGAGCTACAATGAGCAGTTCTTC. Translation: CASSPGWSYNEQFF. The whole variable domain, remainder taken from reference TRBV5-4 and TRBJ2-1, is ETGVTQSPTHLIKTRGQQVTLRCSSQSGHNTVSWYQQALGQGPQFIFQYYREEENGRGNFPPRFSGLQFPNYSSELNVNALELDDSALYLCASSPGWSYNEQFFGPGTRLTVL.

V gene TRBV4-3 combines with J gene TRBJ2-5, with D perhaps given as TRBD1 or TRBD2 (6 bases each). Germline V gives CDR1 LGHNA, CDR2 YSLEER. The CDR3 sequence is 15 residues long. Trimming took off 1 base at V and 1 base at J, with 10 bases between the two ends. CDR3 loop: CASSQGGAPQETQYF. CDR3 coding DNA: TGCGCCAGCAGCCAAGGGGGGGCCCCCCAAGAGACCCAGTACTTC.

The rearrangement links TRBV19 to TRBJ1-2; D may be TRBD1 (5 bases). The CDR3 consists of 16 residues. Germline CDR1 reads LNHDA; CDR2 reads SQIVND (reference sequence). V was cut by 5 bases and J by 0 bases, with 16 bases left in between. CDR3 protein: CASSPWAGTANYGYTF. DNA for the CDR3: TGTGCCAGTAGTCCGTGGGCAGGGACCGCTAACTATGGCTACACCTTC.

V is TRBV21-1 and J is TRBJ2-2; TRBD1 is the table's D call and was not checked against the DNA. TRBV21-1 has pseudogene status. The CDR3 runs to 20 residues. The CDR3 nucleotides are TGTGCCAGCAGCAGGAATGTTTCGCGGAAACAGGGGAAAGGCACCGGGGAGCTGTTTTTT. Amino acids: CASSRNVSRKQGKGTGELFF.

The chain links TRBV19 to TRBJ2-1; 8 bases align to TRBD2. The CDR3 spans 15 residues. Germline CDR1 reads LNHDA; CDR2 reads SQIVND (reference sequence). J lost 7 bases, V lost 3 bases, and 8 bases had no gene match. The chain's CDR3 is CASSMTGGGPNEQFF. The CDR3 coding sequence is TGTGCCAGTAGTATGACGGGCGGGGGGCCGAATGAGCAGTTCTTC.

The chain employs TRBV5-3 and TRBJ1-4; D possibly corresponds to TRBD1 (6 bases). TRBV5-3 is recorded as an ORF, its role being uncertain. This CDR3 is 18 amino acids long. V gave up 4 bases and J gave up 1 base, with 20 bases separating them. The CDR3 DNA sequence: TGTGCCAGAAGCCCCTCGCCGGGACATCGGGGAACTAATGAAAAACTGTTTTTT. This gives the protein CARSPSPGHRGTNEKLFF.

The chain joins TRBV7-2 to TRBJ1-1; D not resolved. The CDR3 spans 14 residues. The germline CDR1 and CDR2 sequences are SGHTA and FQGNSA. V lost 3 bases to trimming and J lost 1 base, with 9 bases between them. CDR3 bases: TGTGCCAGCAGCTTTTGGGGAGGGAACACTGAAGCTTTCTTT. It yields the protein CASSFWGGNTEAFF. Looking up the rest from reference TRBV7-2 and TRBJ1-1 gives the full variable domain: GAGVSQSPSNKVTEKGKDVELRCDPISGHTALYWYRQSLGQGLEFLIYFQGNSAPDKSGLPSDRFSAERTGGSVSTLTIQRTQQEDSAVYLCASSFWGGNTEAFFGQGTRLTVV.

This chain connects TRBV5-8 to TRBJ1-1, with D possibly TRBD1 on 5 matching bases. Germline CDR1 reads SGHTS; CDR2 reads YDEGEE. The CDR3 has 15 residues. The V and J ends lost 1 base and 4 bases respectively, with 14 bases between them. For the CDR3, the DNA is TGTGCCAGCAGCTTGAGGGGAAACGGGCTCACTGAAGCTTTCTTT. This codes for CASSLRGNGLTEAFF.

This clone turned up a few times. The rearrangement uses TRBV6-1 and TRBJ1-2; TRBD1 matches at 8 bases. This CDR3 contains 14 residues. Germline assignment: CDR1 MNHNS and CDR2 SASEGT. With V trimmed by 6 bases and J by 8 bases, 11 bases remained unmatched. The CDR3: CASSLRDRKEGYTF. In nucleotides, the CDR3 is TGTGCCAGCAGCCTCCGGGACAGGAAAGAAGGCTACACCTTC.

The chain uses TRBV9 and TRBJ2-1, with D tentatively TRBD2 (6 bases). This CDR3 has 16 amino acids. Deletions cut 5 bases from V and 1 base from J, with 16 bases between. Germline V gene lookup returns CDR1 SGDLS and CDR2 YYNGEE. CDR3 sequence reads: CASSLSGTPSYNEQFF. CDR3 DNA sequence: TGTGCCAGCAGTCTCTCCGGGACTCCATCCTACAATGAGCAGTTCTTC.

This clone came up once. The chain employs TRBV6-5 and TRBJ2-1, with a weak D call TRBD2 (6 bases). The CDR3 runs to 11 residues. Germline V gives CDR1 MNHEY, CDR2 SVGAGI. Between the trimmed V and J ends, which lost 8 bases and 9 bases, there was a span of 11 bases. Here the CDR3 reads CASLRGGEQFF. The CDR3 nucleotides read TGTGCCAGCCTACGGGGAGGTGAGCAGTTCTTC.

This clone was observed a single time. The chain is built from TRBV5-1 and TRBJ2-7; D perhaps matches TRBD1 (6 bases). Trimming took 1 base from V and 2 from J, leaving 7 bases between them. This CDR3 has 13 residues. The germline V gene has CDR1 SGHRS and CDR2 YFSETQ. CDR3 sequence (DNA): TGCGCCAGCAGCTTGCAGGGGACCTACGAGCAGTACTTC. This encodes CASSLQGTYEQYF.

The chain uses TRBV19 and TRBJ1-5; D not certain. The germline V and J ends were trimmed by 5 bases and 2 bases, with 10 bases remaining between them. CDR3 length: 14 residues. CDR1 and CDR2 from the germline V gene are LNHDA and SQIVND (reference sequence). The CDR3 spells CASSSVGGNQPQHF. CDR3 in DNA: TGTGCCAGTAGTTCCGTTGGTGGCAATCAGCCCCAGCATTTT.

V usage is TRBV6-5 and J usage is TRBJ2-7; D possibly uses TRBD1 or TRBD2 (5 bases each). The germline V and J ends were trimmed by 0 bases and 3 bases, with 15 bases remaining between them. The germline CDR1 and CDR2 sequences are MNHEY and SVGAGI. The length of the CDR3 is 16 residues. CDR3 residues: CASSYSGQVAGYEQYF. In nucleotides, the CDR3 is TGTGCCAGCAGTTACTCGGGGCAGGTGGCGGGCTACGAGCAGTACTTC.